These 29 T cell receptor beta chains share one sample of origin, sequenced in a study of blood T cell repertoires in COVID-19. Assay: immunoSEQ multiplex PCR; the TCRdb copy retains only in-frame clones and omits some. This table has some 150,000 clones, about 85% appearing once. The sample consisted of peripheral blood. All receptors come from a middle-aged woman with active or convalescent COVID-19.

This clone was detected only a few times. The CDR3: CASSQDYGRGLSGNTIYF. The CDR3 DNA reads as TGCGCCAGCAGCCAAGATTATGGCAGGGGGCTCTCTGGAAACACCATATATTTT. This rearrangement joins TRBV4-1 to TRBJ1-3; 8 bases line up with TRBD1. Looked up from germline, CDR1 is MGHRA and CDR2 is YSYEKL. With 0 bases clipped from V and 0 bases from J, the junction kept 7 bases outside the gene matches. CDR3 size: 18 residues.

The chain recombines TRBV12-3 or TRBV12-4 with TRBJ1-2, with TRBD1 as a possible D gene (5 bases). CDR3 length: 13 amino acids. With 5 bases removed from V and 5 bases from J, the gap between germline ends came to 12 bases. The CDR3 loop is CASSPGSGYGYTF. In nucleotides, the CDR3 is TGTGCCAGCAGTCCAGGGTCCGGTTATGGCTACACCTTC.

The chain joins TRBV5-6 to TRBJ1-2; TRBD1 is a possible D gene (6 bases). The CDR3 has 15 residues. Germline CDR1 reads SGHDT; CDR2 reads YYEEEE. V lost 4 bases to trimming and J lost 4 bases, with 17 bases between them. The CDR3 nucleotides are TGTGCCAGCAGCACCCAGACAGGATTCTCCTATGGCTACACCTTC. Its protein product is CASSTQTGFSYGYTF.

V and J are TRBV6-4 and TRBJ2-1; 13 bases are a match to TRBD2. The CDR3 sequence is 16 residues long. Germline V gene data show CDR1 as MRHNA and CDR2 as SNTAGT. After removal of 4 bases from V and 5 bases from J, the junction contained 5 bases not matched to a gene. The CDR3 loop reads CASSGELAGGNNEQFF. DNA of the CDR3: TGTGCCAGCAGTGGGGAACTAGCGGGGGGGAACAATGAGCAGTTCTTC.

This sequence joins TRBV18 and TRBJ2-1; D gene unclear. Germline V gene lookup returns CDR1 KGHSH and CDR2 LQKENI. Trimming removed 4 bases at V and 6 bases at J, with 19 bases between. The CDR3 runs 16 residues. CDR3 amino acids: CASSHFPQDGGNEQFF. The CDR3 nucleotides read TGTGCCAGCTCACACTTTCCCCAGGATGGTGGCAATGAGCAGTTCTTC.

This sequence joins TRBV7-9 and TRBJ2-2, with 7 nucleotides matching TRBD2. The CDR3 is 15 amino acids. Per the germline V gene, CDR1 is SEHNR and CDR2 is FQNEAQ (reference sequence). The trim removed 5 bases at V and 8 bases at J, leaving 11 bases unmatched. The CDR3 loop reads CASSPGAGPKGELFF. Written as DNA, the CDR3 is TGTGCCAGCAGCCCTGGAGCGGGGCCCAAGGGGGAGCTGTTTTTT.

The gene calls are TRBV5-1 and TRBJ2-7; D is possibly TRBD1 (6 bases). Trimming left V 0 bases short and J 0 bases short, with 10 bases between. Germline V CDR1 and CDR2: SGHRS, YFSETQ. The CDR3 totals 15 residues. This CDR3 reads CASSLVMDSSYEQYF. CDR3 bases: TGCGCCAGCAGCTTGGTGATGGACAGCTCCTACGAGCAGTACTTC. Full variable domain (remainder filled in from reference TRBV5-1 and TRBJ2-7): KAGVTQTPRYLIKTRGQQVTLSCSPISGHRSVSWYQQTPGQGLQFLFEYFSETQRNKGNFPGRFSGRQFSNSRSEMNVSTLELGDSALYLCASSLVMDSSYEQYFGPGTRLTVT.

The rearrangement joins TRBV3-1 (or the pseudogene TRBV3-2) to TRBJ1-2; D might be TRBD1 (5 bases). Germline V lookup: CDR1 LGHDT, CDR2 YNNKEL (reference sequence). The V and J ends lost 4 bases and 1 base respectively, with 10 bases between them. The CDR3 extends over 14 amino acids. The CDR3 coding sequence is TGTGCCAGCAGCCCCCGGACACATAACTATGGCTACACCTTC. Translated: CASSPRTHNYGYTF.

Regarding this clone: An end of the junction does not agree with germline; a read error may underlie this. In the same sample, other DNA sequences code for this CDR3. This chain links TRBV28 with TRBJ2-3; maybe TRBD2 (6 bases). The CDR3 is made up of 15 amino acids. Germline CDR1 and CDR2: MDHEN and SYDVKM. The CDR3 nucleotides are TGTGCCAGCAGTCCTTCGGACTACGCCACAGATACACAGTATTTT. Encoded protein: CASSPSDYATDTQYF.

The V gene is TRBV6-2 or TRBV6-3, the J gene TRBJ2-7, with D perhaps matching TRBD1 (6 bases). Trimming stripped 2 bases from V and 4 bases from J, with 12 bases between. The CDR3 spans 14 residues. CDR1 and CDR2 from the germline V gene are MNHEY and SVGEGT. The chain's CDR3 is CASSYPGTQYEQYF. The CDR3, as DNA: TGTGCCAGCAGTTACCCCGGGACACAATACGAGCAGTACTTC.

The CDR3 protein is CASSQPRGYPETQYF. The CDR3 coding sequence is TGTGCCAGCAGCCAGCCTAGGGGCTACCCCGAGACCCAGTACTTC. This sequence joins TRBV14 and TRBJ2-5; tentative D call: TRBD1 (5 bases). The V end was cut by 3 bases, the J end by 5 bases, with 16 bases between. Germline CDR1 reads SGHDN; CDR2 reads FVKESK. The CDR3 is 15 residues long.

This sequence joins TRBV19 and TRBJ2-3, with TRBD1 identical over 7 bases. Germline V lookup: CDR1 LNHDA, CDR2 SQIVND (reference sequence). Trimming removed 1 base from V and 3 bases from J; junction bases left unmatched: 4. The CDR3 has 15 residues. Here the CDR3 reads CASSIVGTATDTQYF. CDR3 sequence (DNA): TGTGCCAGTAGTATAGTTGGGACAGCTACAGATACGCAGTATTTT.

The rearrangement uses TRBV6-2 or TRBV6-3 and TRBJ1-1; 7 nucleotides align to TRBD1. There are 15 residues in the CDR3. The germline CDR1 and CDR2 sequences are MNHEY and SVGEGT. V shed 5 bases and J 1 base; nucleotides not matched to a gene: 7. DNA for the CDR3: TGTGCCAGCAGTGCCCGTTGGACAGGGAACACTGAAGCTTTCTTT. Translated, it gives CASSARWTGNTEAFF.

V is TRBV4-1 and J is TRBJ2-1; tentatively, D is TRBD2 (5 bases). Germline CDR1 MGHRA, CDR2 YSYEKL. V was shortened by 0 bases and J by 9 bases, with 12 bases between the two germline ends. The length of the CDR3 is 14 residues. This CDR3 reads CASSQDLSGSEQFF. DNA of the CDR3: TGCGCCAGCAGCCAAGATCTCTCTGGGAGTGAGCAGTTCTTC.

The chain is built from TRBV20-1 and TRBJ1-3, with D unclear. This CDR3 region has 11 residues. Germline CDR1 is DFQATT and CDR2 is SNEGSKA (reference sequence). Trimming stripped 6 bases from V and 5 bases from J, with 8 bases between. The CDR3 spells CSAGSRNTIYF. The DNA of the CDR3 is TGCAGTGCCGGGAGCCGAAACACCATATATTTT.

CDR3 protein: CASSQGFRGGYGYTF. The CDR3 DNA reads TGTGCCAGCAGCCAAGGATTCCGGGGGGGTTATGGCTACACCTTC. The chain uses TRBV3-1 (or the pseudogene TRBV3-2) and TRBJ1-2, with D possibly being TRBD1 (5 bases). The CDR3 sequence is 15 residues long. CDR1 and CDR2 from the germline V gene are LGHDT and YNNKEL (reference sequence). Trimming pared 1 base from V and 5 bases from J, leaving 14 bases between.

This clone was found a few times. V usage is TRBV4-2 and J usage is TRBJ1-1; 12 bases are a match to TRBD1. Trimming at V came to 0 bases and at J to 3 bases, leaving 8 bases not matched to a gene. Germline V gene data show CDR1 as LGHNA and CDR2 as YNFKEQ. The CDR3 totals 18 residues. The CDR3 DNA reads as TGTGCCAGCAGCCAAGAAAGCGGGACAGGGGGCTGGGACACTGAAGCTTTCTTT. The encoded protein is CASSQESGTGGWDTEAFF.

The rearrangement joins TRBV6-5 to TRBJ1-1; a weak D match, TRBD1 (6 bases). From germline, CDR1 is MNHEY and CDR2 SVGAGI. This CDR3 is built from 15 residues. The V end lost 7 bases, the J end lost 1 base, and 16 bases lay between the germline ends. The CDR3 reads CASTRGGAGNTEAFF. The CDR3 DNA reads as TGTGCCAGCACCCGGGGGGGGGCGGGGAACACTGAAGCTTTCTTT.

The V call is TRBV3-1 (or the pseudogene TRBV3-2), the J call TRBJ2-3, with 7 bases fitting TRBD1. The V and J ends lost 6 bases and 4 bases, in that order; junction bases with no gene match: 7. The V gene's germline CDR1 is LGHDT and CDR2 YNNKEL (reference sequence). The CDR3 is made up of 14 amino acids. The CDR3 is CASSIQGSADTQYF. CDR3 nucleotide sequence: TGTGCCAGCAGTATACAGGGGAGCGCAGATACGCAGTATTTT.

V and J are TRBV28 and TRBJ1-5; the D is unclear. The CDR3 is 14 residues long. Deletions cut 5 bases from V and 1 base from J, with 9 bases between. Germline V lookup: CDR1 MDHEN, CDR2 SYDVKM. Here the CDR3 DNA reads TGTGCCAGCAGTCGACGGAGGAGCAATCAGCCCCAGCATTTT. Amino acid sequence: CASSRRRSNQPQHF. The whole variable domain, filled in from reference TRBV28 and TRBJ1-5, reads DVKVTQSSRYLVKRTGEKVFLECVQDMDHENMFWYRQDPGLGLRLIYFSYDVKMKEKGDIPEGYSVSREKKERFSLILESASTNQTSMYLCASSRRRSNQPQHFGDGTRLSIL.

The chain combines TRBV6-6 with TRBJ1-4, with 10 bases that match TRBD1. In germline, CDR1 is MNHNY, CDR2 SVGAGI (reference sequence). V shed 6 bases and J 7 bases; nucleotides not matched to a gene: 5. The CDR3 runs to 14 residues. The CDR3 DNA reads as TGTGCCAGCAGCTCCGGGACAGGGGTTGAAAAACTGTTTTTT. Translated, it gives CASSSGTGVEKLFF.

Only one count was recorded for this clone. The CDR3 sequence: CASSVAPFSGINTEAFF. The CDR3 DNA sequence: TGTGCCAGCAGCGTAGCTCCGTTCTCGGGAATCAACACTGAAGCTTTCTTT. The V and J genes are TRBV9 and TRBJ1-1; D ambiguous. The V gene lost 0 bases and the J gene lost 2 bases, with 17 bases spanning the gap. Germline CDR1 is SGDLS and CDR2 is YYNGEE. CDR3 length equals 17 residues.

V gene TRBV4-3 combines with J gene TRBJ2-5, with 7 bases aligning to TRBD2. The length of the CDR3 is 13 residues. The ends lost 6 bases at V and 1 base at J; junction bases unmatched: 2. Germline V gene lookup returns CDR1 LGHNA and CDR2 YSLEER. In nucleotides, the CDR3 is TGCGCCAGCAGTCTAGCGGTCCAAGAGACCCAGTACTTC. It encodes CASSLAVQETQYF.

The gene calls are TRBV29-1 and TRBJ1-2, with 7 positions matching TRBD1. The germline V gene has CDR1 SQVTM and CDR2 ANQGSEA. The CDR3 totals 12 residues. V shed 7 bases, J shed 8 bases, and the junction held 10 bases outside the gene matches. CDR3 sequence: CSGRQGAGGYTF. CDR3 DNA sequence: TGCAGCGGTCGACAGGGTGCAGGCGGCTACACCTTC.

V usage is TRBV6-4 and J usage is TRBJ1-6; TRBD1 agrees at 8 bases. Germline V gene lookup returns CDR1 MRHNA and CDR2 SNTAGT. V shed 6 bases and J 7 bases; nucleotides not matched to a gene: 5. The CDR3 sequence is 14 residues long. CDR3 bases: TGTGCCAGCAGCCAACAGGGGGGAAATTCACCCCTCCACTTT. Its protein is CASSQQGGNSPLHF.

The CDR3 DNA follows: TGTGCCAGCAGTCCCCCCCCCGGGGGCACTGAAGCTTTCTTT. Its translation is CASSPPPGGTEAFF. The V and J genes are TRBV28 and TRBJ1-1, with a tentative D call TRBD1 (5 bases). Germline CDR1 MDHEN, CDR2 SYDVKM. The length of the CDR3 is 14 residues. The V and J ends lost 5 bases and 4 bases respectively, with 14 bases between them.

This rearrangement joins TRBV24-1 to TRBJ1-1; 9 bases fit TRBD1. J gave up 9 bases and V 4 bases, and 8 bases lay outside the gene matches. This CDR3 has 14 residues. Germline lookup yields CDR1 KGHDR and CDR2 SFDVKD. The CDR3 DNA reads TGTGCCACCAGTGACTCTCGACAGGGGGTTAAAGCTTTCTTT. This codes for CATSDSRQGVKAFF.

The genes are TRBV14 and TRBJ2-7; 10 nucleotides agree with TRBD1. The V segment lost 3 bases and the J segment 3 bases; nucleotides outside the gene matches: 5. The CDR3 spans 15 residues. Germline assignment: CDR1 SGHDN and CDR2 FVKESK. CDR3 amino acids: CASSHPGTGDYEQYF. The CDR3, as DNA: TGTGCCAGCAGCCATCCCGGGACAGGGGACTACGAGCAGTACTTC.

V and J are TRBV28 and TRBJ2-5, with D possibly being TRBD2 (6 bases). Trimming took 7 bases from V and 1 from J, leaving 13 bases between them. The germline V gene encodes CDR1 MDHEN and CDR2 SYDVKM. The CDR3 length is 14 residues. CDR3 coding DNA: TGTGCCAGCAAGTATAGCGGCCCCCAAGAGACCCAGTACTTC. Amino acid sequence: CASKYSGPQETQYF. Based on the CDR3 plus reference TRBV28 and TRBJ2-5, the full variable domain is DVKVTQSSRYLVKRTGEKVFLECVQDMDHENMFWYRQDPGLGLRLIYFSYDVKMKEKGDIPEGYSVSREKKERFSLILESASTNQTSMYLCASKYSGPQETQYFGPGTRLLVL.